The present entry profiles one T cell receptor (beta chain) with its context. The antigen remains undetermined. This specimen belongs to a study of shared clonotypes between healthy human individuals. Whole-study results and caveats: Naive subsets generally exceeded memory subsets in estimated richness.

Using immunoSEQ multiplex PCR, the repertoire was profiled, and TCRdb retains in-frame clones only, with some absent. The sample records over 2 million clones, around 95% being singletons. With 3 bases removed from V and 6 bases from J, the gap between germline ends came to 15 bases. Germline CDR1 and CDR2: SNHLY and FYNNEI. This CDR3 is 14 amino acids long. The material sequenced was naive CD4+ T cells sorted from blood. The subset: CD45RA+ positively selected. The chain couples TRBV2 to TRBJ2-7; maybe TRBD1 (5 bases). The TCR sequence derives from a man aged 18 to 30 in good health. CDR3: CASSDIRGRGEQYF. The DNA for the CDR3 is TGTGCCAGCAGTGATATAAGGGGTCGAGGCGAGCAGTACTTC.